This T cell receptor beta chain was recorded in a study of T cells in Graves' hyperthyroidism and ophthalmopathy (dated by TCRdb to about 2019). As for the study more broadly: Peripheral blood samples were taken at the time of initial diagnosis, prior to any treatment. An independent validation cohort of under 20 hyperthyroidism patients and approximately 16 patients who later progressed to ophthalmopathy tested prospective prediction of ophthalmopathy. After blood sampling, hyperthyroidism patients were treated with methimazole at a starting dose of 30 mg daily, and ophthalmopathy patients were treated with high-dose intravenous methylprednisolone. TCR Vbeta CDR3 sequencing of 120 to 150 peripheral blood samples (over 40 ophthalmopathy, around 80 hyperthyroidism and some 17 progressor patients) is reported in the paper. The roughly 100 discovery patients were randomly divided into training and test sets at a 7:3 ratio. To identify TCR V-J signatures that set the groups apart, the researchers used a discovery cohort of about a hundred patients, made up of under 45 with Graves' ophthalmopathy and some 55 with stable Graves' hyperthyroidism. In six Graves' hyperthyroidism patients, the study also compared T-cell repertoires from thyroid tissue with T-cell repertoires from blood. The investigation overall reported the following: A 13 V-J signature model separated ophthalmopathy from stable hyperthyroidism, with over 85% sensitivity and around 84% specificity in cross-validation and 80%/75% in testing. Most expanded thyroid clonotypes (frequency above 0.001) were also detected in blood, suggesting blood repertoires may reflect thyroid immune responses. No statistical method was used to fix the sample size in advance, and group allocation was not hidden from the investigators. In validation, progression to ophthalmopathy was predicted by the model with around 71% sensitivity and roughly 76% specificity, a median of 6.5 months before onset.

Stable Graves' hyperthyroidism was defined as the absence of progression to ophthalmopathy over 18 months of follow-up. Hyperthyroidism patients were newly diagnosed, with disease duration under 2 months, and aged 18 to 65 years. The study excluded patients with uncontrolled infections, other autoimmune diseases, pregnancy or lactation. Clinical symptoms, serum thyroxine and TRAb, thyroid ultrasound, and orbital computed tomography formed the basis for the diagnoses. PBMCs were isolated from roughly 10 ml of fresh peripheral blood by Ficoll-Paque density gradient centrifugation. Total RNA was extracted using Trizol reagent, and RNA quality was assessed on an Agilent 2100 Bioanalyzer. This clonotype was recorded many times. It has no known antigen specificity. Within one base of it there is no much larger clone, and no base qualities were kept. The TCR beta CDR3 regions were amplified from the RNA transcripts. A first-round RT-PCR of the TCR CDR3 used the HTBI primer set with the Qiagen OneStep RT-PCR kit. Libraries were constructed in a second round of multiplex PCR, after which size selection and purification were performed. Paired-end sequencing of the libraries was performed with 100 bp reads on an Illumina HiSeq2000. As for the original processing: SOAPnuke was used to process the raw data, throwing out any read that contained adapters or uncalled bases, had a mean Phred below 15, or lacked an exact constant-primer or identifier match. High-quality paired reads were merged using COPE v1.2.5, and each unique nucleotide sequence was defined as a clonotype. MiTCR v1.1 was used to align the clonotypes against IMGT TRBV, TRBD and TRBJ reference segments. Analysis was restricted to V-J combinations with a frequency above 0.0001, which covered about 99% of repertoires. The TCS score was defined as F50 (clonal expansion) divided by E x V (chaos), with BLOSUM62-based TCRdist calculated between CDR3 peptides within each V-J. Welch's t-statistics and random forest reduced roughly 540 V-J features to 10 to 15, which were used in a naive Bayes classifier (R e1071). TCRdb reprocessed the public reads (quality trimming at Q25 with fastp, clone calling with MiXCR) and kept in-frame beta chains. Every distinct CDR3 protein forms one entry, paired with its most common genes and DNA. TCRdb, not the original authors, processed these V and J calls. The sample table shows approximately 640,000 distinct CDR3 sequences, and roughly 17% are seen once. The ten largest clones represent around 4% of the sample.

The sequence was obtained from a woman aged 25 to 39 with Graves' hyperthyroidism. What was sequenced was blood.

CDR3 sequence: CAWSWDRGRNEQFF. The nucleotide sequence is TGTGCCTGGAGTTGGGACAGGGGGCGCAATGAGCAGTTCTTC. The sequence is built from TRBV30 and TRBJ2-1; the junction holds 12 bases that match TRBD1. Taken from cysteine to phenylalanine, the CDR3 has 14 residues. Solely the CDR3 DNA is kept, with 42 bases framed from the first base. The germline V end is reduced by 2 bases and the J end by 6 bases; junction bases left unmatched: 2. The germline V gene encodes CDR1 GTSNPN and CDR2 SVGIG (reference sequence).